These 20 T cell receptor beta chains were sequenced from one sample in a study of Graves' ophthalmopathy and Graves' hyperthyroidism. Transcripts of RNA were the source for amplifying TCR beta CDR3 regions. The workflow started with a first-round RT-PCR run with HTBI primers and then moved on to a second-round multiplex PCR. TCRdb fed the multiplex PCR reads into MiXCR, producing one record per CDR3 protein. The data show over a million distinct CDR3 sequences, with 36% seen just once and approximately 10% held by the top ten. The sequencing sample was made of peripheral blood or thyroid tissue (not recorded which). The receptors originated from an adult man with Graves' hyperthyroidism.

This rearrangement joins TRBV10-2 to TRBJ1-6; D may be TRBD1 (6 bases). Germline-derived CDR1 and CDR2 are WSHSY and SAAADI. V was trimmed by 4 bases and J by 4 bases, leaving 14 bases between them. This CDR3 is 16 amino acids long. The CDR3 DNA sequence: TGCGCCAGCAGTGCCGGACAGACCTCTTATAATTCACCCCTCCACTTT. As protein: CASSAGQTSYNSPLHF.

This chain connects TRBV7-2 to TRBJ2-5; 7 bases fit TRBD1. CDR1 and CDR2 (germline): SGHTA, FQGNSA. The CDR3 consists of 16 residues. V was clipped by 5 bases and J by 1 base; unmatched bases: 10. CDR3 bases: TGTGCCAGCAGCGTACAGGGTGGGGACAGCCAAGAGACCCAGTACTTC. The encoded protein is CASSVQGGDSQETQYF.

This chain uses TRBV7-2 with TRBJ1-2; no clear D gene. The V gene lost 6 bases and the J gene lost 8 bases, with 13 bases spanning the gap. CDR3 length equals 12 residues. CDR1 and CDR2 from the germline V gene are SGHTA and FQGNSA. The CDR3 loop is CASSLARTGYTF. CDR3 DNA: TGTGCCAGCAGTCTAGCGAGGACCGGCTACACCTTC.

V gene TRBV4-1 combines with J gene TRBJ1-4; tentatively, D is TRBD1 (5 bases). The CDR3 sequence is 16 residues long. The V gene's germline CDR1 is MGHRA and CDR2 YSYEKL. The V end was cut by 0 bases, the J end by 6 bases, with 14 bases between. The CDR3, as DNA: TGCGCCAGCAGCCAAGATGGGGCCAGGCTTGATGAAAAACTGTTTTTT. Amino acids: CASSQDGARLDEKLFF.

V usage is TRBV19 and J usage is TRBJ1-2; 8 bases align to TRBD1. The junction had 8 bases not matched to a gene; V was cut back by 4 bases and J by 7 bases. In germline, CDR1 is LNHDA, CDR2 SQIVND (reference sequence). The CDR3 covers 14 residues. The CDR3 spells CASSNVPGTGGYTF. The CDR3 DNA follows: TGTGCCAGTAGTAATGTTCCGGGGACAGGTGGCTACACCTTC. The full variable domain, in which reference TRBV19 and TRBJ1-2 provide the parts outside the CDR3, is DGGITQSPKYLFRKEGQNVTLSCEQNLNHDAMYWYRQDPGQGLRLIYYSQIVNDFQKGDIAEGYSVSREKKESFPLTVTSAQKNPTAFYLCASSNVPGTGGYTFGSGTRLTVV.

This clonotype was picked up a small number of times. The V gene is TRBV12-3 or TRBV12-4, the J gene TRBJ2-2, with 9 positions matching TRBD2. CDR3 size: 15 residues. Losses at the gene ends were 10 bases for V and 8 bases for J; bases not matched to a gene: 14. Written as DNA, the CDR3 is TGTGCCAACCGGAGGGGTAGCGGGAGTGTAGGGGAGCTGTTTTTT. Amino acid sequence: CANRRGSGSVGELFF.

The chain combines TRBV29-1 with TRBJ1-1; maybe TRBD1 (6 bases). V lost 4 bases to trimming and J lost 1 base, with 10 bases between them. Per germline, CDR1 SQVTM and CDR2 ANQGSEA. The CDR3 is made up of 13 amino acids. CDR3 DNA sequence: TGCAGCGTTGCAGGGGTCGCGAACACTGAAGCTTTCTTT. Its protein is CSVAGVANTEAFF.

The chain carries TRBV11-2 and TRBJ1-1; the D is unclear. The V gene lost 1 base and the J gene lost 8 bases, with 8 bases spanning the gap. The CDR3 is 12 residues long. Germline-derived CDR1 and CDR2 are SGHAT and FQNNGV. The DNA of the CDR3 is TGTGCCAGCAGCTTAGCCCCCGCCGAAGCTTTCTTT. Amino acid sequence: CASSLAPAEAFF.

This clonotype was seen ten or more times. The rearrangement joins TRBV10-2 to TRBJ1-1; D remains unclear. V lost 5 bases and J lost 4, with 11 bases in between. The CDR3 runs 13 residues. The germline V gene encodes CDR1 WSHSY and CDR2 SAAADI. The CDR3 DNA reads as TGCGCCAGCAGTTGGCAGGACCTCACTGAAGCTTTCTTT. It encodes CASSWQDLTEAFF.

This clonotype was counted between two and nine times. The chain links TRBV6-5 to TRBJ1-4; D may be TRBD1 (5 bases). Trimming removed 4 bases from V and 8 bases from J, with 14 bases in between. CDR3 size: 14 residues. Germline V gives CDR1 MNHEY, CDR2 SVGAGI. CDR3 DNA sequence: TGTGCCAGCAGTTCCTTGATGGGGCGAGAAAAACTGTTTTTT. This sequence encodes CASSSLMGREKLFF.

In this sample, this clonotype turned up many times. The chain recombines TRBV10-3 with TRBJ1-5; TRBD1 is a possible D gene (6 bases). Trimming removed 0 bases from V and 6 bases from J, with 12 bases in between. CDR1 and CDR2 from the germline V gene are ENHRY and SYGVKD. This CDR3 has 15 amino acids. This CDR3 reads CAISESGTPGQPQHF. The CDR3, as DNA: TGTGCCATCAGTGAGTCGGGGACACCGGGTCAGCCCCAGCATTTT.

There are many counts of this clonotype. The V call is TRBV5-1, the J call TRBJ1-2, with TRBD1 identical over 8 bases. The germline gives CDR1 SGHRS, CDR2 YFSETQ. The CDR3 is 15 residues long. V shed 7 bases and J 5 bases; nucleotides not matched to a gene: 13. CDR3 amino acids: CASRETPTGAYGYTF. CDR3 DNA sequence: TGCGCCAGCCGGGAGACCCCGACAGGGGCTTATGGCTACACCTTC.

Concerning this clonotype: A read error may explain this, as a much larger clone is one base away. The rearrangement joins TRBV11-2 to TRBJ1-2, with no clear D. CDR1 is SGHAT, CDR2 FQNNGV, per germline. CDR3 size: 15 residues. The CDR3: CASSSSKPGFYDYTF. The DNA for the CDR3 is TGTGCCAGCAGCTCGTCTAAACCAGGATTTTATGACTACACCTTC.

This clonotype appeared many times. The V call is TRBV20-1, the J call TRBJ2-5, with TRBD1 as a possible D gene (5 bases). V was cut by 4 bases and J by 1 base, with 7 bases left in between. In germline, CDR1 is DFQATT, CDR2 SNEGSKA (reference sequence). The CDR3 spans 12 residues. CDR3 in amino acids: CSATDSQETQYF. In DNA, the CDR3 is TGCAGTGCTACCGACAGCCAAGAGACCCAGTACTTC.

Concerning this clonotype itself: One junction end disagrees with the germline gene, perhaps due to a read error. This chain links TRBV10-3 with TRBJ2-7, with D perhaps TRBD1 (6 bases). CDR3 length: 13 amino acids. Germline CDR1 and CDR2: ENHRY and SYGVKD. CDR3 loop: CASSDEGVRERYF. The CDR3 bases are TGTGCCAGCAGCGACGAGGGGGTTCGCGAGCGGTACTTC.

At least ten counts were recorded for this clonotype. V usage is TRBV7-2 and J usage is TRBJ1-3; D is unresolved. Germline-derived CDR1 and CDR2 are SGHTA and FQGNSA. This CDR3 has 15 amino acids. Trimming took off 0 bases at V and 0 bases at J, with 6 bases between the two ends. The CDR3: CASSLAPGSGNTIYF. CDR3 nucleotides: TGTGCCAGCAGCTTAGCGCCGGGCTCTGGAAACACCATATATTTT.

The table lists this clonotype with a count of one. J is TRBJ2-7 and V is TRBV29-1; D possibly uses TRBD1 or TRBD2 (5 bases each). The V end lost 3 bases, the J end lost 3 bases, and 24 bases lay between the germline ends. This CDR3 is built from 17 residues. Germline CDR1 and CDR2: SQVTM and ANQGSEA. CDR3 amino acids: CSVEIGRLGDRNYEQYF. The CDR3 bases are TGCAGCGTTGAGATAGGCCGTCTTGGGGACCGAAACTACGAGCAGTACTTC.

The rearrangement links TRBV27 to TRBJ2-7; TRBD1 agrees at 12 bases. Germline V gives CDR1 MNHEY, CDR2 SMNVEV (reference sequence). The V and J ends lost 8 bases and 5 bases, in that order; junction bases with no gene match: 7. The CDR3 is 14 amino acids. The CDR3 region has the DNA TGTGCCAGCCGGGGGACAGGGGGCGCGGACGAGCAGTACTTC. Translated, it gives CASRGTGGADEQYF.

Many counts were recorded for this clonotype. The rearrangement joins TRBV10-3 to TRBJ2-7; D is ambiguous. From germline, CDR1 is ENHRY and CDR2 SYGVKD. The V end lost 0 bases, the J end lost 5 bases, and 8 bases lay between the germline ends. The CDR3 has 13 residues. The CDR3 coding sequence is TGTGCCATCAGTGAGTCAGGGTTGCACGAGCAGTACTTC. Translation gives CAISESGLHEQYF.

This clonotype was counted a few times. A much larger clone differs from this one at a single base, so this may be a read error. V is TRBV2 and J is TRBJ2-5; 8 nucleotides agree with TRBD1. The V gene's germline CDR1 is SNHLY and CDR2 FYNNEI. The CDR3 runs to 14 residues. Unmatched junction bases numbered 10, after V lost 7 bases and J lost 6 bases. CDR3 sequence (DNA): TGTGCCAGCACGGTAGGACAGGGTGAAAAGACCCAGTACTTC. Its translation: CASTVGQGEKTQYF. Complete variable domain (other parts from reference TRBV2 and TRBJ2-5): EPEVTQTPSHQVTQMGQEVILRCVPISNHLYFYWYRQILGQKVEFLVSFYNNEISEKSEIFDDQFSVERPDGSNFTLKIRSTKLEDSAMYFCASTVGQGEKTQYFGPGTRLLVL.